This note documents a single T cell receptor beta chain sequence. Antigen unknown. The sample originates from a study of cytomegalovirus exposure and HLA in healthy donors. Broader study findings: The study recorded more than 150 TCR beta chains that were cytomegalovirus-associated. Links to common viral pathogens appeared, in a later analysis, for several of the most significant clusters. For presence/absence analyses, sequencing depth was assumed to be roughly uniform across donors.

Primers included in the PCR were 60 Vbeta and 13 Jbeta primers. Per the original data handling: A follow-up analysis tallied 60 million to 85 million unique TCR beta chains, roughly 11 million shared. The data were produced by immunoSEQ multiplex PCR, yet TCRdb's version contains in-frame clones alone and is incomplete. That table supplies the V and J calls and clone size; D and trimming were determined from the DNA. In all, the sample yields under 65,000 clones. The CDR3 spans 15 residues. Germline values: CDR1 LNHDA, CDR2 SQIVND (reference sequence). The V end lost 6 bases, the J end lost 0 bases, and 14 bases lay between the germline ends.

Sequences were obtained from PBMCs. This rearrangement joins TRBV19 to TRBJ1-1, with D perhaps matching TRBD1 (5 bases). This receptor was taken from a woman between 35 and 50 years old in good health and CMV-seronegative. The CDR3 sequence: CASRDSWGMNTEAFF. CDR3 nucleotide sequence: TGTGCCAGTAGAGACAGTTGGGGCATGAACACTGAAGCTTTCTTT.